This paragraph reports one T cell receptor (beta chain). Its target is not known. A read error may explain this, as a much larger clone is one base away. The TCR alpha and TCR beta cDNA libraries, bearing sample barcodes and UMIs, were generated by 5'RACE using constant-segment primers. From the 5' RACE reads, TCRdb called clonotypes with MiXCR, one entry per CDR3 protein. Found here are 120,000 to 150,000 distinct CDR3 sequences, around 5.8% of them singletons; the top ten hold approximately 2.2%. This sample was taken from a study of T-cell memory formation after mild COVID-19. Per germline, CDR1 SGHTA and CDR2 FQGNSA. The CDR3 covers 14 residues. Trimming took 7 bases from V and 6 from J, leaving 15 bases between them. Study outcomes and limitations: CD4/CD8 balance characterized clones contracting day 15 to 85, and CD4+ skew characterized later expanders. Memory cells collected pre-infection included some clones that later responded, suggesting cross-reactive memory joined. Largely, contracting CD4+ clones fell within CM and EM, and contracting CD8+ clones within EMRA.

Sequenced sample: PBMCs or a T cell subset sorted from them (not recorded which). The chain recombines TRBV7-2 with TRBJ2-2, with D unclear. This clonotype originated in an adult woman who had mild COVID-19 (a few samples of this study predate the infection). Cell type and time point are not known. The CDR3 here is CASNKWWESGELFF. The CDR3 region has the DNA TGTGCCAGCAACAAATGGTGGGAATCCGGGGAGCTGTTTTTT.